The 15 T cell receptor beta chains given below trace back to one sample, sequenced in a study of control samples from healthy donors and cancer patients. Data came from immunoSEQ multiplex PCR; TCRdb stores just in-frame clones and leaves some out. The data contain under 95,000 clones, about 89% of them singletons. Sequencing was carried out using blood. The receptor set was obtained from a woman aged 30 to 39 in good health.

A word on this clone: The junction does not match germline at one end; this may be a read error. This chain links TRBV7-6 with TRBJ1-4; 9 bases line up with TRBD1. CDR3 size: 16 residues. Germline V gene data show CDR1 as SGHVS and CDR2 as FNYEAQ. The CDR3 loop is CASSVASGTGSEKLFF. CDR3 sequence (DNA): TGTGCCAGCAGCGTAGCTTCCGGGACAGGGTCCGAAAAACTGTTTTTT.

This sequence joins TRBV29-1 and TRBJ2-7, with D tentatively TRBD1 or TRBD2 (5 bases each). Trimming took off 3 bases at V and 3 bases at J, with 9 bases between the two ends. This CDR3 has 12 amino acids. CDR1 SQVTM and CDR2 ANQGSEA come from the germline V gene. The DNA for the CDR3 is TGCAGCGTTGAGGGACCCGACTACGAGCAGTACTTC. Residues: CSVEGPDYEQYF.

The chain couples TRBV27 to TRBJ1-5, with no clear D. This CDR3 comprises 13 residues. V was clipped by 4 bases and J by 3 bases, with 7 bases between them. Germline lookup yields CDR1 MNHEY and CDR2 SMNVEV (reference sequence). CDR3 sequence (DNA): TGTGCCAGCAGTTACGGAAACAATCAGCCCCAGCATTTT. Translated: CASSYGNNQPQHF.

The genes are TRBV2 and TRBJ1-1, with D unresolved. Trimming stripped 7 bases from V and 8 bases from J, with 14 bases between. Germline CDR1 and CDR2: SNHLY and FYNNEI. The CDR3 has 12 amino acids. The CDR3 here is CASTRSAREAFF. In DNA form, the CDR3 reads TGTGCCAGCACCCGAAGTGCGCGAGAAGCTTTCTTT.

This clone showed up just a few times. The chain uses TRBV13 and TRBJ1-1, with D possibly matching TRBD1 (6 bases). Germline assignment: CDR1 PRHDT and CDR2 FYEKMQ (reference sequence). Trimming removed 1 base at V and 6 bases at J, with 12 bases between. This CDR3 is 14 amino acids long. CDR3 sequence reads: CASSLEGEGAEAFF. CDR3 DNA sequence: TGTGCCAGCAGCTTAGAGGGAGAGGGGGCTGAAGCTTTCTTT.

V is TRBV6-5 and J is TRBJ1-2, with 9 bases matching TRBD1. The V and J ends lost 1 base and 13 bases, in that order; junction bases with no gene match: 4. The CDR3 covers 12 residues. Germline lookup yields CDR1 MNHEY and CDR2 SVGAGI. The CDR3 DNA is TGTGCCAGCAGTTACTTGGGACAGGGATTCACCTTC. This codes for CASSYLGQGFTF.

The V and J genes are TRBV6-5 and TRBJ1-1; perhaps TRBD1 as D (6 bases). Deletions cut 11 bases from V and 0 bases from J, with 19 bases between. The CDR3 is made up of 15 amino acids. Germline values: CDR1 MNHEY, CDR2 SVGAGI. The chain's CDR3 is CALLGGEGVNTEAFF. CDR3 DNA sequence: TGTGCCCTATTGGGGGGCGAGGGGGTGAACACTGAAGCTTTCTTT.

J is TRBJ2-5 and V is TRBV7-9, with a weak D call TRBD1 (5 bases). Germline values: CDR1 SEHNR, CDR2 FQNEAQ (reference sequence). The CDR3 is 13 residues long. Trimming took off 1 base at V and 3 bases at J, with 6 bases between the two ends. The CDR3 sequence: CASSLVGEETQYF. CDR3 nucleotides: TGTGCCAGCAGCTTAGTAGGGGAAGAGACCCAGTACTTC.

The CDR3 here is CASSPPTAYNEQFF. CDR3 nucleotides: TGTGCCAGCAGCCCCCCGACGGCCTACAATGAGCAGTTCTTC. This chain uses TRBV7-9 with TRBJ2-1; D gene ambiguous. Germline V gene sequence: CDR1 SEHNR, CDR2 FQNEAQ (reference sequence). The V end was cut by 5 bases, the J end by 2 bases, with 10 bases between. The CDR3 spans 14 residues.

This clone was picked up one time. The V and J genes are TRBV30 and TRBJ2-2, with D possibly being TRBD1 (5 bases). With 4 bases removed from V and 0 bases from J, the gap between germline ends came to 9 bases. The CDR3 is 14 amino acids. Germline V lookup: CDR1 GTSNPN, CDR2 SVGIG (reference sequence). CDR3 sequence reads: CAWKAGPNTGELFF. CDR3 sequence (DNA): TGTGCCTGGAAGGCAGGGCCGAACACCGGGGAGCTGTTTTTT.

V gene TRBV5-1 combines with J gene TRBJ2-7; no clear D gene. The germline V gene has CDR1 SGHRS and CDR2 YFSETQ. This CDR3 has 16 residues. Trimming removed 3 bases from V and 0 bases from J, with 16 bases in between. CDR3 sequence: CASSYRTARSSYEQYF. DNA of the CDR3: TGCGCCAGCAGCTACCGGACGGCCCGAAGCTCCTACGAGCAGTACTTC.

Here the CDR3 DNA reads TGTGCCAGCAGCTCGGGCCCAAAGGGGACAGATACGCAGTATTTT. This encodes CASSSGPKGTDTQYF. The V and J genes are TRBV7-3 and TRBJ2-3, with D possibly matching TRBD1 (5 bases). Germline CDR1 reads SGHTA; CDR2 reads FQGTGA. The CDR3 length is 15 residues. V lost 4 bases to trimming and J lost 3 bases, with 14 bases between them.

CDR3 sequence reads: CASSVVMTDTQYF. CDR3 sequence (DNA): TGTGCCAGCAGCGTAGTAATGACAGATACGCAGTATTTT. The V and J genes are TRBV9 and TRBJ2-3; D call uncertain. The CDR3 consists of 13 residues. V shed 0 bases and J shed 3 bases, with 5 bases lying between them. Germline V CDR1 and CDR2: SGDLS, YYNGEE.

J is TRBJ1-2 and V is TRBV2; D is ambiguous. Germline CDR1 is SNHLY and CDR2 is FYNNEI. There are 16 residues in the CDR3. V lost 7 bases, J lost 0 bases, and 18 bases lay in between. The CDR3 coding sequence is TGTGCCAGCATCCTTGAAGAGACCCAAGCTAACTATGGCTACACCTTC. Translated, it gives CASILEETQANYGYTF. Full variable domain (outside the CDR3, taken from reference TRBV2 and TRBJ1-2): EPEVTQTPSHQVTQMGQEVILRCVPISNHLYFYWYRQILGQKVEFLVSFYNNEISEKSEIFDDQFSVERPDGSNFTLKIRSTKLEDSAMYFCASILEETQANYGYTFGSGTRLTVV.

The chain has TRBV21-1 and TRBJ1-1. TRBV21-1 is marked as a pseudogene. The CDR3 is 13 amino acids. This chain's CDR3 is CASSKYGIHTSFF. The CDR3 nucleotides are TGTGCCAGCAGCAAATACGGGATCCATACTTCTTTCTTT.